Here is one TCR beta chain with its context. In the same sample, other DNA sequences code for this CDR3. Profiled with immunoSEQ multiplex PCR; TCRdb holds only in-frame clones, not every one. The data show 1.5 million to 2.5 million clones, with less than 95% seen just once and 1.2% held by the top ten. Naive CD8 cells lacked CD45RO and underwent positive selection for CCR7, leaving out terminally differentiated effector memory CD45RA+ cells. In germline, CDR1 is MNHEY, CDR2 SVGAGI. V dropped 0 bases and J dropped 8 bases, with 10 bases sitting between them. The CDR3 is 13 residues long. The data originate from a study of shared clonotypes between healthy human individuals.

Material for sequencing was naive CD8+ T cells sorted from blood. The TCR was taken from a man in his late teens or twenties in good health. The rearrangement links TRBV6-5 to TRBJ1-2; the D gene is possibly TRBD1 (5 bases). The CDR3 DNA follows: TGTGCCAGCAGTTACTCCACAGGTTACGGCTACACCTTC. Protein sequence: CASSYSTGYGYTF.